The clone carrying this TCR beta chain was recorded at least ten times. It was RNA transcripts that yielded the amplified TCR beta CDR3 regions. Using the HTBI primer set, a first-round RT-PCR was run on the TCR CDR3. TCRdb reprocessed the multiplex PCR reads with MiXCR, giving one entry per CDR3 protein. The repertoire holds about 620,000 distinct CDR3 sequences, with under 20% as singletons. V trimming: 6 bases; J trimming: 9 bases; junction bases outside the gene matches: 6. The CDR3 loop spans 13 amino acids. Looked up from germline, CDR1 is SNHLY and CDR2 is FYNNEI. This specimen belongs to a study of T cells in Graves' hyperthyroidism and ophthalmopathy.

This TCR was recovered from a woman aged 25 to 39 with Graves' hyperthyroidism. The sequenced material came from blood. V usage is TRBV2 and J usage is TRBJ1-5; 9 bases align to TRBD1. CDR3 residues: CASSGTGLRPQHF. CDR3 nucleotides: TGTGCCAGCAGCGGGACAGGGCTAAGGCCCCAGCATTTT.